A single sample is the source of the 4 T cell receptor beta chains below, sequenced in a study of identical twins' blood T cells. MiXCR, applied by TCRdb to the 5' RACE reads, yields one record per CDR3 protein. This sample has hundreds of thousands of distinct CDR3 sequences, with roughly 30% found just once. Source material: PBMCs. The receptors were gathered from a woman between 18 and 55 years old in good health.

The rearrangement uses TRBV23-1 and TRBJ2-5, with D unresolved. TRBV23-1 is labeled an ORF, and its function is uncertain. This CDR3 has 14 amino acids. Trimming removed 5 bases at V and 1 base at J, with 11 bases between. In DNA form, the CDR3 reads TGCGCCAGCAGTGGTAGGCAATCCCAAGAGACCCAGTACTTC. Protein: CASSGRQSQETQYF.

This clonotype has more than one count but fewer than ten. The chain uses TRBV9 and TRBJ2-3; D gene uncertain. The CDR3 sequence is 16 residues long. The V end lost 0 bases, the J end lost 2 bases, and 13 bases lay between the germline ends. The germline CDR1 and CDR2 sequences are SGDLS and YYNGEE. CDR3 loop: CASSVAGGLHTDTQYF. As DNA, the CDR3 is TGTGCCAGCAGCGTAGCGGGTGGGCTCCACACAGATACGCAGTATTTT.

This clonotype came up a few times. The chain combines TRBV20-1 with TRBJ1-2; the D gene is possibly TRBD1 (6 bases). The V end lost 4 bases, the J end lost 2 bases, and 8 bases lay between the germline ends. Per the germline V gene, CDR1 is DFQATT and CDR2 is SNEGSKA (reference sequence). The CDR3 sequence is 12 residues long. DNA of the CDR3: TGCAGTGCTAAGGGGGGGAACTATGGCTACACCTTC. This encodes CSAKGGNYGYTF.

The CDR3: CASSVESWGATEAFF. The CDR3 DNA reads as TGTGCCAGCAGCGTAGAAAGTTGGGGGGCAACTGAAGCTTTCTTT. The gene calls are TRBV9 and TRBJ1-1; maybe TRBD1 (6 bases). CDR3 length equals 15 residues. V lost 0 bases to trimming and J lost 5 bases, with 14 bases between them. CDR1 and CDR2 (germline): SGDLS, YYNGEE. The whole variable domain, remainder taken from reference TRBV9 and TRBJ1-1, is DSGVTQTPKHLITATGQRVTLRCSPRSGDLSVYWYQQSLDQGLQFLIQYYNGEERAKGNILERFSAQQFPDLHSELNLSSLELGDSALYFCASSVESWGATEAFFGQGTRLTVV.